This passage covers 20 T cell receptor beta chains from one sample sequenced in a study of radiotherapy plus CTLA-4 blockade in lung cancer. Here immunoSEQ multiplex PCR was the method, and the copy in TCRdb shows in-frame clones only, minus some. The table shows roughly 90,000 clones, with about 86% occurring only once. Here the sequenced sample was peripheral blood, taken from a patient treated with radiotherapy plus ipilimumab. These receptors were collected from a human donor with non-small cell lung cancer that progressed on radiotherapy plus ipilimumab.

The rearrangement joins TRBV19 to TRBJ2-2; 13 bases agree with TRBD2. Germline V gene data show CDR1 as LNHDA and CDR2 as SQIVND (reference sequence). The CDR3 spans 15 residues. V was clipped by 9 bases and J by 1 base; unmatched bases: 2. CDR3 sequence reads: CASRLAGGNTGELFF. The DNA for the CDR3 is TGTGCCAGCCGACTAGCGGGAGGGAACACCGGGGAGCTGTTTTTT.

The rearrangement joins TRBV5-8 to TRBJ2-1; D perhaps matches TRBD2 (5 bases). The V gene's germline CDR1 is SGHTS and CDR2 YDEGEE. The CDR3 has 16 amino acids. V was pared by 4 bases and J by 0 bases, with 14 bases between. CDR3 bases: TGTGCCAGCAGCCCGCGGCAGCGGAGCTCCTACAATGAGCAGTTCTTC. This translates into CASSPRQRSSYNEQFF. The full variable domain, completed using reference TRBV5-8 and TRBJ2-1, is EAGVTQSPTHLIKTRGQQATLRCSPISGHTSVYWYQQALGLGLQFLLWYDEGEERNRGNFPPRFSGRQFPNYSSELNVNALELEDSALYLCASSPRQRSSYNEQFFGPGTRLTVL.

The chain links TRBV5-4 to TRBJ1-1; possible D gene TRBD1, 6 bases. This CDR3 has 16 amino acids. The germline V and J ends were trimmed by 5 bases and 0 bases, with 17 bases remaining between them. The germline V gene has CDR1 SGHNT and CDR2 YYREEE (reference sequence). The CDR3 protein is CASSPEGGGMNTEAFF. The DNA of the CDR3 is TGTGCCAGCAGTCCTGAGGGGGGTGGTATGAACACTGAAGCTTTCTTT.

The gene calls are TRBV9 and TRBJ1-1; maybe TRBD1 (5 bases). Germline values: CDR1 SGDLS, CDR2 YYNGEE. V gave up 2 bases and J gave up 1 base, with 12 bases separating them. The CDR3 is 15 amino acids. CDR3 sequence (DNA): TGTGCCAGCAGCGTGGGGGAGGGACCGAACACTGAAGCTTTCTTT. Its protein product is CASSVGEGPNTEAFF.

The V gene is TRBV11-3, the J gene TRBJ2-1, with 11 bases that match TRBD2. With 3 bases clipped from V and 7 bases from J, the junction kept 2 bases outside the gene matches. The CDR3 spans 14 residues. The germline V gene has CDR1 SGHNT and CDR2 YENEEA. CDR3 bases: TGTGCCAGCAGCTTCTCTAGCGGGAGGAATGAGCAGTTCTTC. Protein product: CASSFSSGRNEQFF.

This clone has more than one count but fewer than ten. The chain recombines TRBV6-1 with TRBJ2-5; 7 bases are shared with TRBD2. The V gene's germline CDR1 is MNHNS and CDR2 SASEGT. This CDR3 region has 15 residues. Trimming cost V 6 bases and J 5 bases; bases outside gene matches: 12. The CDR3 loop reads CASRSERLAAETQYF. CDR3 nucleotides: TGTGCCAGCAGGTCGGAGAGACTAGCAGCGGAGACCCAGTACTTC.

The J gene is TRBJ2-3, the V gene TRBV11-1, with 11 nucleotides matching TRBD2. Germline V gene lookup returns CDR1 SGHAT and CDR2 FQDESV (reference sequence). This CDR3 has 16 amino acids. J was trimmed by 2 bases and V by 5 bases; bases with no gene match: 6. The CDR3 sequence is CASSQGLAEVTDTQYF. CDR3 coding DNA: TGTGCCAGCAGCCAGGGACTAGCGGAGGTCACAGATACGCAGTATTTT.

This clone appeared a single time. This chain uses TRBV9 with TRBJ2-1, with 13 nucleotides matching TRBD2. CDR1 and CDR2 (germline): SGDLS, YYNGEE. J gave up 5 bases and V 5 bases, and 7 bases lay outside the gene matches. The CDR3 is made up of 16 amino acids. DNA of the CDR3: TGTGCCAGCAGACGGGGGACTAGCGGGGACAACAATGAGCAGTTCTTC. As protein: CASRRGTSGDNNEQFF.

This clone appeared a few times. CDR3 protein: CASSKGDRMNTEAFF. The CDR3 DNA is TGCGCCAGCAGCAAAGGGGACAGAATGAACACTGAAGCTTTCTTT. The chain recombines TRBV5-1 with TRBJ1-1; the match to TRBD1 covers 7 bases. Germline V CDR1 and CDR2: SGHRS, YFSETQ. The CDR3 is 15 residues long. J lost 0 bases, V lost 4 bases, and 6 bases had no gene match.

Concerning this clone: One end of the junction fails to match germline, which may point to a read error. CDR3 in DNA: TGTGCCAGCAATGAAGGGACAGCGAACACTGAAGCTTTCTTT. Translating it yields CASNEGTANTEAFF. The J gene is TRBJ1-1, the V gene TRBV6-1, with 7 bases lining up with TRBD1. CDR1 and CDR2 from the germline V gene are MNHNS and SASEGT. This CDR3 has 14 amino acids.

This clone was seen a handful of times. The rearrangement links TRBV5-6 to TRBJ1-3; 7 nucleotides agree with TRBD1. The CDR3 runs 14 residues. CDR1 is SGHDT and CDR2 is YYEEEE in the germline V gene. Losses at the gene ends were 5 bases for V and 0 bases for J; bases not matched to a gene: 2. CDR3 sequence (DNA): TGTGCCAGCAGACGGACAGGCTCTGGAAACACCATATATTTT. This translates into CASRRTGSGNTIYF.

The genes are TRBV10-2 and TRBJ2-2; a possible D gene is TRBD1 (5 bases). The CDR3 has 12 residues. Looked up from germline, CDR1 is WSHSY and CDR2 is SAAADI. Trimming cost V 6 bases and J 5 bases, with 7 bases left between them. The DNA of the CDR3 is TGCGCCAGCAGCCCAGGGACCGGGGAGCTGTTTTTT. Protein sequence: CASSPGTGELFF.

The chain carries TRBV29-1 and TRBJ2-5, with D perhaps TRBD2 (6 bases). The CDR3 has 12 amino acids. The germline gives CDR1 SQVTM, CDR2 ANQGSEA. Trimming pared 7 bases from V and 11 bases from J, leaving 20 bases between. CDR3 sequence (DNA): TGCAGCGCAGCCATAACCGGGGAGGAGCAGTACTTC. Its protein product is CSAAITGEEQYF.

The rearrangement uses TRBV18 and TRBJ2-1, with 9 bases fitting TRBD2. Germline V gene sequence: CDR1 KGHSH, CDR2 LQKENI. The V segment lost 2 bases and the J segment 8 bases; nucleotides outside the gene matches: 16. CDR3 size: 18 residues. Here the CDR3 reads CASSPRGSGSKSVYEQFF. CDR3 coding DNA: TGTGCCAGCTCACCAAGGGGTAGCGGGAGCAAGTCTGTATATGAGCAGTTCTTC.

This clone was seen a handful of times. The chain carries TRBV19 and TRBJ2-7; D gene unclear. V shed 5 bases and J shed 3 bases, with 5 bases lying between them. The CDR3 spans 11 residues. Germline CDR1 and CDR2: LNHDA and SQIVND (reference sequence). The CDR3 DNA reads TGTGCCAGTAGTGCAGGCTACGAGCAGTACTTC. Amino acids: CASSAGYEQYF.

J is TRBJ2-4 and V is TRBV9, with D perhaps TRBD1 (6 bases). The V end was cut by 3 bases, the J end by 1 base, with 11 bases between. The germline CDR1 and CDR2 sequences are SGDLS and YYNGEE. CDR3 length: 15 residues. CDR3 loop: CASSEGDWAKNIQYF. The CDR3 nucleotides read TGTGCCAGCAGCGAGGGGGATTGGGCCAAAAACATTCAGTACTTC.

The chain links TRBV19 to TRBJ2-7; tentatively, D is TRBD2 (5 bases). There are 15 residues in the CDR3. Between the trimmed V and J ends, which lost 0 bases and 4 bases, there was a span of 13 bases. Germline lookup yields CDR1 LNHDA and CDR2 SQIVND (reference sequence). DNA for the CDR3: TGTGCCAGTAGTATAGATACGGGATGGGGTTACGAGCAGTACTTC. This encodes CASSIDTGWGYEQYF.

V is TRBV9 and J is TRBJ2-2; the match to TRBD2 covers 14 bases. Per germline, CDR1 SGDLS and CDR2 YYNGEE. With V trimmed by 0 bases and J by 9 bases, 4 bases remained unmatched. The CDR3 consists of 16 residues. The CDR3 reads CASSVAGLAGVRELFF. The CDR3 nucleotides read TGTGCCAGCAGCGTAGCGGGACTAGCGGGAGTCAGGGAGCTGTTTTTT.

The rearrangement joins TRBV2 to TRBJ2-1; D call uncertain. Looked up from germline, CDR1 is SNHLY and CDR2 is FYNNEI. The CDR3 is made up of 14 amino acids. The V end was cut by 9 bases, the J end by 0 bases, with 12 bases between. The CDR3 loop is CASSDRSSYNEQFF. The CDR3 bases are TGTGCCAGTTCAGACCGAAGCTCCTACAATGAGCAGTTCTTC.

V usage is TRBV2 and J usage is TRBJ1-1; D is perhaps TRBD1 (5 bases). The ends were cut back, 6 bases at V and 2 bases at J, with 16 bases in the middle. The CDR3 is made up of 15 amino acids. CDR1 SNHLY and CDR2 FYNNEI come from the germline V gene. The CDR3 here is CASSFPRQFNTEAFF. The DNA of the CDR3 is TGTGCCAGCAGCTTCCCGAGACAGTTTAACACTGAAGCTTTCTTT.